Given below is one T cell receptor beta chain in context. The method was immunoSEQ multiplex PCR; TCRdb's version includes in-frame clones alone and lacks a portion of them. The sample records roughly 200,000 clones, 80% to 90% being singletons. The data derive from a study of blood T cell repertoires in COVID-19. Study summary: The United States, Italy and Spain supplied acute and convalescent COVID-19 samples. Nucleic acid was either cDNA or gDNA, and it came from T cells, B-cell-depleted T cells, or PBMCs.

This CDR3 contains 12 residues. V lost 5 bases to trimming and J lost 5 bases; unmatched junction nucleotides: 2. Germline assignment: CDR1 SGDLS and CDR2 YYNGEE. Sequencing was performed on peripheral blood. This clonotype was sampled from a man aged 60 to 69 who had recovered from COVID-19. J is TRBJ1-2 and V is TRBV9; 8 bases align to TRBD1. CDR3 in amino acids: CASRTGVYGYTF. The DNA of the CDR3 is TGTGCCAGCAGGACAGGGGTATATGGCTACACCTTC.